This is a list of T cell receptor beta chains from one sample in a study of blood T cell repertoires in COVID-19. Measured with immunoSEQ multiplex PCR; TCRdb has only the in-frame clones, and not every one. The sample has under 250,000 clones; 85% to 90% are singletons. The sequencing input was PBMCs or T cells enriched from blood (not recorded which). The receptors shown here come from a woman aged 25 to 39 with acute COVID-19. CDR3s include the opening cysteine and the closing phenylalanine or tryptophan. Each record gives: CDR3 protein, CDR3 DNA, V gene, clone size, J gene, D gene. A D gene is named only where the DNA matches it firmly. A clone size is listed for some rows: how often the clone was seen (once, few, many), or a class if it is expanded.

CASSGTANTEAFF | TGCGCCAGCAGTGGGACAGCGAACACTGAAGCTTTCTTT | TRBV10-1 | NA | TRBJ1-1 | NA
CASSPSGNQYSPLHF | TGTGCCAGCTCACCTTCAGGAAACCAATATTCACCCCTCCACTTT | TRBV18 | NA | TRBJ1-6 | NA
CASSQSGVQPQHF | TGCGCCAGCAGCCAATCCGGGGTGCAGCCCCAGCATTTT | TRBV4-1 | once | TRBJ1-5 | NA
CSAGGGIVYEQYF | TGCAGCGCCGGGGGGGGAATCGTTTACGAGCAGTACTTC | TRBV29-1 | NA | TRBJ2-7 | TRBD2
CASSQDARGGHGFEQYF | TGCGCCAGCAGCCAAGATGCTCGGGGGGGCCACGGGTTCGAGCAGTACTTC | TRBV4-3 | NA | TRBJ2-7 | TRBD2
CASSLNRGVGNTIYF | TGTGCCAGTAGTTTAAACAGGGGAGTCGGAAACACCATATATTTT | TRBV19 | NA | TRBJ1-3 | TRBD1
CASSQDSRTGPRLRGYTF | TGCGCCAGCAGCCAAGATAGCAGGACAGGGCCTCGACTGCGCGGCTACACCTTC | TRBV4-3 | NA | TRBJ1-2 | TRBD1
CASSQEGTSGGATDTQYF | TGCGCCAGCAGCCAAGAGGGGACTAGCGGGGGGGCGACAGATACGCAGTATTTT | TRBV4-1 | NA | TRBJ2-3 | TRBD2
CASSVGTAYFTDTQYF | TGTGCCAGTAGTGTCGGGACAGCATATTTCACAGATACGCAGTATTTT | TRBV19 | NA | TRBJ2-3 | TRBD1
CASSSTWQGGGYGYTF | TGCGCCAGCAGCTCTACATGGCAGGGAGGTGGCTATGGCTACACCTTC | TRBV5-1 | NA | TRBJ1-2 | NA
CASRSFGTGNSPLHF | TGTGCCAGCAGGTCCTTTGGGACAGGGAATTCACCCCTCCACTTT | TRBV6-5 | NA | TRBJ1-6 | TRBD1
CASSVGDRKSTEAFF | TGTGCCAGCAGCGTAGGAGACAGGAAGTCAACTGAAGCTTTCTTT | TRBV9 | NA | TRBJ1-1 | NA
CASSLGTGGETKNIQYF | TGTGCCAGCAGCTTAGGGACAGGGGGCGAAACCAAAAACATTCAGTACTTC | TRBV7-9 | NA | TRBJ2-4 | TRBD1
CAPGGDRDQYF | TGTGCGCCGGGGGGGGACAGGGATCAGTATTTT | TRBV24-1 | NA | TRBJ2-3 | NA
CATSRGDFDSNQPQHF | TGTGCCACCAGCAGAGGGGACTTCGATAGCAATCAGCCCCAGCATTTT | TRBV15 | NA | TRBJ1-5 | NA
CASSLNPGVSNGYTF | TGTGCCAGCAGCTTAAACCCAGGGGTATCGAATGGCTACACCTTC | TRBV11-2 | NA | TRBJ1-2 | NA
CASSLGWRGGLDEQFF | TGCGCCAGCAGCTTGGGATGGCGGGGGGGCTTGGATGAGCAGTTCTTC | TRBV5-1 | NA | TRBJ2-1 | TRBD2
CASTKQGSSYNSPLHF | TGTGCCAGCACCAAACAGGGGAGCTCCTATAATTCACCCCTCCACTTT | TRBV2 | NA | TRBJ1-6 | TRBD1
CASSIGRRDGYTF | TGTGCCAGTAGTATAGGCAGGAGGGATGGCTACACCTTC | TRBV19 | NA | TRBJ1-2 | NA
CAWQPGGDSPLHF | TGTGCCTGGCAACCAGGGGGCGATTCACCCCTCCACTTT | TRBV30 | NA | TRBJ1-6 | TRBD1
CATSPRQDNYGYTF | TGTGCCACCAGCCCTAGACAGGATAACTATGGCTACACCTTC | TRBV15 | NA | TRBJ1-2 | NA
CASSLAPAGAMETQYF | TGCGCCAGCAGCTTGGCCCCAGCGGGGGCTATGGAGACCCAGTACTTC | TRBV5-1 | NA | TRBJ2-5 | TRBD2
CASTPRGNEQFF | TGTGCCAGCACCCCAAGGGGGAATGAGCAGTTCTTC | TRBV11-1 | NA | TRBJ2-1 | NA
CASSEFLYNEQFF | TGTGCCAGCAGTGAGTTTCTTTACAATGAGCAGTTCTTC | TRBV25-1 | NA | TRBJ2-1 | NA
CATSRAGTEAFF | TGTGCCACCAGCAGAGCGGGCACTGAAGCTTTCTTT | TRBV15 | NA | TRBJ1-1 | NA
CASSPPGATREQYF | TGTGCCAGCTCACCACCGGGAGCTACCCGCGAACAGTACTTC | TRBV18 | NA | TRBJ2-7 | NA
CASSPPGPYDNEQFF | TGTGCCAGCAGCCCCCCAGGCCCTTATGACAATGAGCAGTTCTTC | TRBV4-2 | NA | TRBJ2-1 | NA
CASSYSYGGSNQPQHF | TGTGCCAGCAGTTACTCGTATGGAGGTAGCAATCAGCCCCAGCATTTT | TRBV6-5 | NA | TRBJ1-5 | NA